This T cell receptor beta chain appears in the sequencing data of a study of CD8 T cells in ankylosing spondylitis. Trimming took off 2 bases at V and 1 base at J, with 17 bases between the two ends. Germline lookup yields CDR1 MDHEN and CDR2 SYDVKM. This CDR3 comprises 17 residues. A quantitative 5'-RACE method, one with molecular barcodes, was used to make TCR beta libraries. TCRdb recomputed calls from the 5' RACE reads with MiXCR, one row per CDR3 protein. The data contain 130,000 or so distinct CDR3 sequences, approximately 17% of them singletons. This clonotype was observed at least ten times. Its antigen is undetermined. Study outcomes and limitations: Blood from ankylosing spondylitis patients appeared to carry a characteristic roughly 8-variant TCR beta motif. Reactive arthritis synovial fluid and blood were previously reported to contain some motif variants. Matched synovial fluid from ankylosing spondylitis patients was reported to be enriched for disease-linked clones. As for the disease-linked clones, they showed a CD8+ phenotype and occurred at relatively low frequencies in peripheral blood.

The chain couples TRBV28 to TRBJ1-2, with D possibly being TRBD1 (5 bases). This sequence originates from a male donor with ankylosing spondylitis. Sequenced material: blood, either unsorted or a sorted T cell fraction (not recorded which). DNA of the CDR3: TGTGCCAGCAGTTTACCAGGCGCGACCAGGGATAACTATGGCTACACCTTC. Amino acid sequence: CASSLPGATRDNYGYTF.